Listed here are 9 T cell receptor beta chains from one sample, sequenced in a study of T cell responses to AZD1222 COVID-19 vaccine. TCRdb's table, derived via immunoSEQ multiplex PCR, lists solely in-frame clones and lacks some. The repertoire includes about 130,000 clones, about 90% of them detected once, and about 10% sits in the top ten. The sequences come from peripheral blood, collected on day 0 of AZD1222 vaccination. All receptors come from an adult in good health.

The gene calls are TRBV5-1 and TRBJ2-7, with D perhaps TRBD1 (7 bases). The V and J ends lost 7 bases and 6 bases respectively, with 14 bases between them. Germline loops: CDR1 SGHRS, CDR2 YFSETQ. This CDR3 has 12 amino acids. CDR3 sequence reads: CASGNRGGEQYF. CDR3 coding DNA: TGCGCCAGCGGAAACAGGGGAGGCGAGCAGTACTTC.

V is TRBV5-5 and J is TRBJ1-6; D might be TRBD1 (5 bases). The CDR3 totals 16 residues. V dropped 3 bases and J dropped 7 bases, with 17 bases sitting between them. Germline V gene sequence: CDR1 SGHKS, CDR2 YYEKEE (reference sequence). The CDR3 spells CASSWVTGTANSPLHF. The CDR3 DNA sequence: TGTGCCAGCAGCTGGGTTACCGGGACCGCCAATTCACCCCTCCACTTT. Full variable domain (remainder filled in from reference TRBV5-5 and TRBJ1-6): DAGVTQSPTHLIKTRGQQVTLRCSPISGHKSVSWYQQVLGQGPQFIFQYYEKEERGRGNFPDRFSARQFPNYSSELNVNALLLGDSALYLCASSWVTGTANSPLHFGNGTRLTVT.

The chain is built from TRBV12-3 or TRBV12-4 and TRBJ1-2; maybe TRBD1 (6 bases). Trimming pared 5 bases from V and 6 bases from J, leaving 13 bases between. This CDR3 has 13 amino acids. The CDR3 is CASSRTGNDGYTF. In nucleotides, the CDR3 is TGTGCCAGCAGTCGTACAGGGAACGATGGCTACACCTTC.

CDR3 in amino acids: CASSAGPGDGYTF. The CDR3 DNA sequence: TGCGCCAGCAGCGCCGGGCCTGGGGATGGCTACACCTTC. V usage is TRBV5-1 and J usage is TRBJ1-2; D remains ambiguous. The CDR3 is 13 amino acids. The germline V gene encodes CDR1 SGHRS and CDR2 YFSETQ. Trimming took off 4 bases at V and 6 bases at J, with 13 bases between the two ends.

This clone has a handful of counts. The chain is built from TRBV6-2 or TRBV6-3 and TRBJ1-1; 7 bases match TRBD1. This CDR3 contains 14 residues. V shed 5 bases and J 5 bases; nucleotides not matched to a gene: 8. The germline CDR1 and CDR2 sequences are MNHEY and SVGEGT. CDR3 nucleotide sequence: TGTGCCAGCAGTCACAGGGGTGATAGGACTGAAGCTTTCTTT. It codes for CASSHRGDRTEAFF.

V gene TRBV19 combines with J gene TRBJ2-2; 14 bases match TRBD2. This CDR3 is 17 amino acids long. Trimming took 5 bases from V and 7 from J; bases not matched to a gene: 9. The germline V gene encodes CDR1 LNHDA and CDR2 SQIVND (reference sequence). The CDR3 DNA reads as TGTGCCAGTAGTCTGGGACTAGCGGGAGTATGGCTCGGGGAGCTGTTTTTT. It is translated as CASSLGLAGVWLGELFF. The full variable domain, rest sourced from reference TRBV19 and TRBJ2-2, is DGGITQSPKYLFRKEGQNVTLSCEQNLNHDAMYWYRQDPGQGLRLIYYSQIVNDFQKGDIAEGYSVSREKKESFPLTVTSAQKNPTAFYLCASSLGLAGVWLGELFFGEGSRLTVL.

The J gene is TRBJ2-1, the V gene TRBV3-1 (or the pseudogene TRBV3-2); D not certain. This CDR3 comprises 14 residues. V lost 1 base, J lost 1 base, and 5 bases lay in between. Germline V CDR1 and CDR2: LGHDT, YNNKEL (reference sequence). CDR3 sequence reads: CASSQVGSYNEQFF. The CDR3 DNA reads TGTGCCAGCAGCCAAGTTGGGTCCTACAATGAGCAGTTCTTC.

This chain links TRBV6-2 or TRBV6-3 with TRBJ2-1, with 14 bases aligning to TRBD2. Germline CDR1 is MNHEY and CDR2 is SVGEGT. This CDR3 spans 16 amino acids. After removal of 5 bases from V and 13 bases from J, the junction contained 13 bases not matched to a gene. The CDR3 loop reads CASSLGTSGGRPVQFF. DNA for the CDR3: TGTGCCAGCAGTCTCGGGACTAGCGGGGGCCGGCCCGTTCAGTTCTTC.

The chain joins TRBV18 to TRBJ1-1, with 9 bases aligning to TRBD1. J lost 6 bases, V lost 3 bases, and 5 bases had no gene match. CDR3 length: 14 residues. Germline lookup yields CDR1 KGHSH and CDR2 LQKENI. CDR3 sequence reads: CASSPKQGAAEAFF. For the CDR3, the DNA is TGTGCCAGCTCACCCAAACAGGGGGCGGCTGAAGCTTTCTTT. Full variable domain (missing parts from reference TRBV18 and TRBJ1-1): NAGVMQNPRHLVRRRGQEARLRCSPMKGHSHVYWYRQLPEEGLKFMVYLQKENIIDESGMPKERFSAEFPKEGPSILRIQQVVRGDSAAYFCASSPKQGAAEAFFGQGTRLTVV.